This T cell receptor (beta chain) was observed in a study of blood T cell repertoires in COVID-19. Looked up from germline, CDR1 is SSHAT and CDR2 is FNYEAQ (reference sequence). The CDR3 has 18 amino acids. Trimming took 4 bases from V and 0 from J; bases not matched to a gene: 10. Generated by immunoSEQ multiplex PCR, the TCRdb table keeps only in-frame clones and is missing some. The sample carries over 450,000 clones, about 89% recorded once. This clone has only a few counts. This receptor was obtained from a woman in her forties or fifties with COVID-19, enrolled during active disease. Sequencing used peripheral blood. The chain recombines TRBV7-7 with TRBJ2-3, with TRBD1 matching 10 bases. The CDR3 sequence: CASSSDGQGGFSTDTQYF. The DNA of the CDR3 is TGTGCCAGCAGCTCGGATGGACAGGGGGGGTTTAGCACAGATACGCAGTATTTT.